The 20 T cell receptor beta chains presented below share a single source sample, sequenced in a study of monozygotic twins with inflammatory bowel disease. Following a re-call of the 5' RACE reads, TCRdb has one entry per CDR3 protein and lacks DNA. The sample table sets out approximately 400,000 distinct CDR3 sequences. Sample: blood. Receptors originate from a human donor with ulcerative colitis or Crohn's disease, or a healthy co-twin of an affected twin (not recorded which).

The genes are TRBV5-6 and TRBJ2-7; there is no DNA to check the TCRdb D call of TRBD1. Germline V gives CDR1 SGHDT, CDR2 YYEEEE. CDR3 length equals 16 residues. The CDR3 loop reads CASSLDTGKGWYEQYF.

V is TRBV7-2 and J is TRBJ1-2; the D call of TRBD1 rests on TCRdb alone, since no DNA is present to check it. The CDR3 loop spans 14 amino acids. The germline CDR1 and CDR2 sequences are SGHTA and FQGNSA. The CDR3: CASSLKTGTGGYTF.

The chain joins TRBV27 to TRBJ2-7; TCRdb designates TRBD1, a call that cannot be tested without DNA. The CDR3 runs to 14 residues. The germline V gene has CDR1 MNHEY and CDR2 SMNVEV (reference sequence). The CDR3 is CASSLSSGGREQYF.

The chain joins TRBV6-2 or TRBV6-3 to TRBJ2-1; with no DNA, the TCRdb D assignment of TRBD2 cannot be verified. Germline CDR1 and CDR2: MNHEY and SVGEGT. The CDR3 totals 11 residues. This chain's CDR3 is CASSYGLGLGF.

The chain carries TRBV12-3 or TRBV12-4 and TRBJ1-2; TCRdb selects TRBD1, and the lack of DNA leaves this call unchecked. The CDR3 has 14 residues. CDR3 sequence reads: CASSLWTGFYGYTF.

The CDR3 loop reads CASSRTGGRSNQPQHF. The rearrangement uses TRBV18 and TRBJ1-5; TCRdb picks TRBD1, but there is no DNA to check that call. Germline V gene data show CDR1 as KGHSH and CDR2 as LQKENI. The CDR3 extends over 16 amino acids.

This chain connects TRBV20-1 to TRBJ1-5; TCRdb lists TRBD1, though no DNA is available to test this call. CDR3 length equals 13 residues. Germline CDR1 is DFQATT and CDR2 is SNEGSKA (reference sequence). The CDR3 is CSASGVLNQPQHF.

The chain recombines TRBV5-1 with TRBJ2-1; TCRdb's D call, TRBD2, is unchecked because there is no DNA. Germline V gives CDR1 SGHRS, CDR2 YFSETQ. This CDR3 contains 18 residues. CDR3 in amino acids: CASSHGTSGGSSYNEQFF.

The CDR3 reads CSAPVVDRVSYEQYF. The chain couples TRBV20-1 to TRBJ2-7; with no DNA, the TCRdb D assignment of TRBD1 cannot be verified. The V gene's germline CDR1 is DFQATT and CDR2 SNEGSKA (reference sequence). The CDR3 is 15 residues long.

The J gene is TRBJ2-3, the V gene TRBV30; there is no DNA to check the TCRdb D call of TRBD1. In germline, CDR1 is GTSNPN, CDR2 SVGIG (reference sequence). This CDR3 has 13 residues. Here the CDR3 reads CAWTEGGFRTQYF. Full variable domain (rest looked up from reference TRBV30 and TRBJ2-3): SQTIHQWPATLVQPVGSPLSLECTVEGTSNPNLYWYRQAAGRGLQLLFYSVGIGQISSEVPQNLSASRPQDRQFILSSKKLLLSDSGFYLCAWTEGGFRTQYFGPGTRLTVL.

V is TRBV5-1 and J is TRBJ2-1; TCRdb indicates TRBD2, and absent DNA this call remains unverified. Germline V gene data show CDR1 as SGHRS and CDR2 as YFSETQ. This CDR3 has 15 amino acids. The CDR3 loop reads CASSLGLAGGREQFF.

V is TRBV11-2 and J is TRBJ2-5; there is no DNA to check the TCRdb D call of TRBD2. Germline values: CDR1 SGHAT, CDR2 FQNNGV. CDR3 length: 15 residues. This CDR3 is CASSIGTSGIETQYF.

The chain combines TRBV7-8 with TRBJ1-1; TCRdb selects TRBD1, and the lack of DNA leaves this call unchecked. The V gene's germline CDR1 is SGHVS and CDR2 FQNEAQ. The CDR3 contains 15 residues. The CDR3 loop reads CASTLRGGRRTEAFF.

The chain recombines TRBV20-1 with TRBJ2-7; with no DNA, the TCRdb D assignment of TRBD1 cannot be verified. Per the germline V gene, CDR1 is DFQATT and CDR2 is SNEGSKA (reference sequence). The CDR3 extends over 13 amino acids. CDR3 sequence: CSATGTTTYEQYF.

V is TRBV28 and J is TRBJ1-5; lacking DNA, the TRBD1 call made by TCRdb goes unchecked. This CDR3 is 15 amino acids long. The germline CDR1 and CDR2 sequences are MDHEN and SYDVKM. CDR3 sequence reads: CASSSPGGGAQPQHF.

The chain has TRBV5-4 and TRBJ2-3; TCRdb's D call of TRBD1 is untestable without DNA. Per the germline V gene, CDR1 is SGHNT and CDR2 is YYREEE (reference sequence). The length of the CDR3 is 16 residues. This CDR3 reads CASSWPPGQGARTQYF.

This chain uses TRBV19 with TRBJ2-2; TCRdb's assignment of TRBD1 cannot be checked, as there is no DNA. The germline CDR1 and CDR2 sequences are LNHDA and SQIVND (reference sequence). The CDR3 contains 11 residues. The CDR3 spells CASIQGGELFF. The entire variable domain, with the rest obtained from reference TRBV19 and TRBJ2-2, is as follows: DGGITQSPKYLFRKEGQNVTLSCEQNLNHDAMYWYRQDPGQGLRLIYYSQIVNDFQKGDIAEGYSVSREKKESFPLTVTSAQKNPTAFYLCASIQGGELFFGEGSRLTVL.

The V gene is TRBV14, the J gene TRBJ2-3; with no DNA, the TCRdb D assignment of TRBD1 cannot be verified. This CDR3 has 15 amino acids. Germline V CDR1 and CDR2: SGHDN, FVKESK. Here the CDR3 reads CASSQWGPQTDTQYF. Drawing the rest from reference TRBV14 and TRBJ2-3, the complete variable domain is EAGVTQFPSHSVIEKGQTVTLRCDPISGHDNLYWYRRVMGKEIKFLLHFVKESKQDESGMPNNRFLAERTGGTYSTLKVQPAELEDSGVYFCASSQWGPQTDTQYFGPGTRLTVL.

The J gene is TRBJ1-1, the V gene TRBV5-1; TCRdb proposes TRBD1, but this gene call is untestable without DNA. The CDR3 extends over 16 amino acids. The germline V gene has CDR1 SGHRS and CDR2 YFSETQ. CDR3 sequence: CASSLAGQGVKTEAFF.

The rearrangement uses TRBV20-1 and TRBJ1-1. The CDR3 is 14 amino acids. The germline gives CDR1 DFQATT, CDR2 SNEGSKA (reference sequence). The CDR3 sequence: CSAPYGTLNTEAFF.